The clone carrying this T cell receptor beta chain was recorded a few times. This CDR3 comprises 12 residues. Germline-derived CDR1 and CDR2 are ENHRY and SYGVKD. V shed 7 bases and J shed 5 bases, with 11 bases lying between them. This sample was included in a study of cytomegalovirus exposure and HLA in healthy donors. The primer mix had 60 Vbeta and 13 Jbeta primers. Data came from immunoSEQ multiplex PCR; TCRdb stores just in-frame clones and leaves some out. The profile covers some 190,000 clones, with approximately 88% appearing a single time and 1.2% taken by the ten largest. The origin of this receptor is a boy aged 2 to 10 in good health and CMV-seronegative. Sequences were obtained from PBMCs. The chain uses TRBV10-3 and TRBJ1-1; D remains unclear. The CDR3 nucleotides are TGTGCCATCATGGGTGAGGCGACTGAAGCTTTCTTT. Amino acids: CAIMGEATEAFF.